What follows are 5 T cell receptor beta chains derived from one specimen sequenced in a study of CD8 T cells in ankylosing spondylitis. TCRdb analysed the 5' RACE reads with MiXCR anew, one entry per CDR3 protein. The repertoire has 200,000 to 300,000 distinct CDR3 sequences, under 30% of them found once; the top ten carry around 0.64%. Source material: blood, either unsorted or a sorted T cell fraction (not recorded which). These receptors were obtained from a male donor with ankylosing spondylitis or in good health (not recorded which).

The J gene is TRBJ1-1, the V gene TRBV20-1; 7 bases map to TRBD1. J was trimmed by 4 bases and V by 4 bases; bases with no gene match: 9. The CDR3 has 14 residues. The germline V gene encodes CDR1 DFQATT and CDR2 SNEGSKA (reference sequence). The chain's CDR3 is CSATRQGLGTEAFF. The DNA of the CDR3 is TGCAGTGCTACCCGACAGGGTCTGGGCACTGAAGCTTTCTTT.

This clonotype was counted ten times or more. The chain employs TRBV6-2 or TRBV6-3 and TRBJ2-7; TRBD2 matches 9 bases. V shed 7 bases, J shed 2 bases, and the junction held 9 bases outside the gene matches. CDR1 and CDR2 (germline): MNHEY, SVGEGT. The length of the CDR3 is 15 residues. CDR3: CASNSAAGGTYEQYF. As DNA, the CDR3 is TGTGCCAGCAACTCGGCGGCGGGGGGGACCTACGAGCAGTACTTC.

At least ten counts were recorded for this clonotype. V and J are TRBV7-9 and TRBJ1-1; 7 bases fit TRBD1. This CDR3 comprises 13 residues. The germline gives CDR1 SEHNR, CDR2 FQNEAQ (reference sequence). V lost 3 bases and J lost 5; bases outside the gene matches: 3. CDR3 sequence: CASSFSRGTEAFF. CDR3 DNA sequence: TGTGCCAGCAGCTTTTCCAGGGGGACTGAAGCTTTCTTT.

This clonotype has ten or more counts. The CDR3 protein is CASSFWGETQYF. In DNA, the CDR3 is TGTGCCAGCAGTTTTTGGGGGGAGACCCAGTACTTC. The chain recombines TRBV12-3 or TRBV12-4 with TRBJ2-5; the D call may be TRBD1 or TRBD2 (5 bases each). The CDR3 consists of 12 residues. The ends were cut back, 3 bases at V and 5 bases at J, with 7 bases in the middle.

The sample holds a few counts of this clonotype. This sequence joins TRBV12-3 or TRBV12-4 and TRBJ2-1; 11 nucleotides match TRBD1. CDR3 length: 15 residues. With V trimmed by 7 bases and J by 3 bases, 5 bases remained unmatched. In nucleotides, the CDR3 is TGTGCCAGCACTCCAGGGACAGGGGGCTACAATGAGCAGTTCTTC. This encodes CASTPGTGGYNEQFF.